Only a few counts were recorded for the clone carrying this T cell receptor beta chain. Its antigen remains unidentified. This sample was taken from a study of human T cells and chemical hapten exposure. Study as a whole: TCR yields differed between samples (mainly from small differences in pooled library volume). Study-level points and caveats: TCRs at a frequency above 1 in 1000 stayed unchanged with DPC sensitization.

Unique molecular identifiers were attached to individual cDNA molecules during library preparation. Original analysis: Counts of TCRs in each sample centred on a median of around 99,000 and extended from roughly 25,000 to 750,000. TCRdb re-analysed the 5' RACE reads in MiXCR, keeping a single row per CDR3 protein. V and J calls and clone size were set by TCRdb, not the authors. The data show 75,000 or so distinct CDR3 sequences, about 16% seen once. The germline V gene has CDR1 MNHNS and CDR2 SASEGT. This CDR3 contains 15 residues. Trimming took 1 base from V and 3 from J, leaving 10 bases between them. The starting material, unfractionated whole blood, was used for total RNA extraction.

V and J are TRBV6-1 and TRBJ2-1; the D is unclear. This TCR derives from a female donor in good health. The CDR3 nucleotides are TGTGCCAGCAGTGAAGTAGTCGCAGACTACAATGAGCAGTTCTTC. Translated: CASSEVVADYNEQFF.